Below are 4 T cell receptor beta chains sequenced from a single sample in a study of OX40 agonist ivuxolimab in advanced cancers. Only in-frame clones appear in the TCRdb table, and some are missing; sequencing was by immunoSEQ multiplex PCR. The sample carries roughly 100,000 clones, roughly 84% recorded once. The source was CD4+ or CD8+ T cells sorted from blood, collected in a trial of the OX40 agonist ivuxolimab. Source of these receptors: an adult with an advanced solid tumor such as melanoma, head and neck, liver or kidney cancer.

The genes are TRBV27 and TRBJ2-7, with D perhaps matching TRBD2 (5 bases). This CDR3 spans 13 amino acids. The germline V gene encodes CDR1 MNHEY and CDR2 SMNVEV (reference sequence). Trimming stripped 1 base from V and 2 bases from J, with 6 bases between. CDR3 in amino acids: CASSLYGAYEQYF. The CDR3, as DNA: TGTGCCAGCAGTTTATACGGGGCCTACGAGCAGTACTTC.

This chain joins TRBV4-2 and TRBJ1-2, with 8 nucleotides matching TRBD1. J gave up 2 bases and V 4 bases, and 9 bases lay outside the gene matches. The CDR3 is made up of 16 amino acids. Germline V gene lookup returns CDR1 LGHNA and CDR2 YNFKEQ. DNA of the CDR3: TGTGCCAGCAGCCCCACCGGACAGGGAACAAACTATGGCTACACCTTC. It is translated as CASSPTGQGTNYGYTF.

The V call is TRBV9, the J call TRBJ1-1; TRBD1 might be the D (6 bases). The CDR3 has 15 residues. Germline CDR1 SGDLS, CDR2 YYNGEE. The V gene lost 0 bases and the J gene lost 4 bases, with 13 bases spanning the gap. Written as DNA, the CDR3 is TGTGCCAGCAGCGTAGAGGGGGGCCGGGCCACTGAAGCTTTCTTT. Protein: CASSVEGGRATEAFF.

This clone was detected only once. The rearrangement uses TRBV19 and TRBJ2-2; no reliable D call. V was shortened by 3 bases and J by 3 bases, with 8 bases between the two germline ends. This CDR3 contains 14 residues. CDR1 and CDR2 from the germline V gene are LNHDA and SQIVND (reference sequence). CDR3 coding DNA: TGTGCCAGTAGTATTGACTCCTACACCGGGGAGCTGTTTTTT. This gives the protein CASSIDSYTGELFF.